This T cell receptor beta chain was retrieved from a study of shared clonotypes between healthy human individuals. At the level of the study: In total, the donors were two women and three men aged 18 to 49.

Over several immunoSEQ plates, each subset's genomic DNA was distributed in even portions. Clones were read by immunoSEQ multiplex PCR, and TCRdb kept only the in-frame ones, dropping some. The table has 2 million to 2.5 million clones, about 92% seen once. The CDR3 runs 13 residues. The germline V gene encodes CDR1 SGDLS and CDR2 YYNGEE. The ends were cut back, 4 bases at V and 7 bases at J, with 15 bases in the middle. Donors comprised only Caucasian adults living in Nashville, Tennessee. A note on this clone: What it binds is unknown.

Study results and limitations: Clonotype sharing levels among donors were expected to vary with sequencing depth.

The receptor was isolated from a man younger than 30 in good health. Some clones in this sample may be carry-over from other donors' samples. This chain joins TRBV9 and TRBJ2-7; possible D gene TRBD2, 5 bases. Sequencing was performed on naive CD4+ T cells from PBMCs. The sample's subset: CD45RA+ positively selected. The CDR3 sequence is CASSLAKTGEQYF. For the CDR3, the DNA is TGTGCCAGCAGCCTCGCCAAGACGGGGGAGCAGTACTTC.